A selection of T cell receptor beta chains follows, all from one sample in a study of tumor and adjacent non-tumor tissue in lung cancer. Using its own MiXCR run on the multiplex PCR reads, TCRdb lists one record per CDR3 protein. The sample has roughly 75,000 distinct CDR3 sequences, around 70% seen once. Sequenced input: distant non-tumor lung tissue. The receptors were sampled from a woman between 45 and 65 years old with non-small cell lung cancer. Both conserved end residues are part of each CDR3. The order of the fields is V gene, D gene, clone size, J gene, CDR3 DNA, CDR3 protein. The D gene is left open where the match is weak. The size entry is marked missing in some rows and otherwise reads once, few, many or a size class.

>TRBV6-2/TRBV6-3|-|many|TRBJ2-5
TGTGCCAGCAGTTACAATTACCGACAGGAAACGACTGTCCCCCAAGAGACCCAGTACTTC
CASSYNYRQETTVPQETQYF
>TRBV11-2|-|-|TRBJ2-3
TGTGCCAGCAGCTCCACTGCGGCTAGCACAGGTACGCAGTATTTT
CASSSTAASTGTQYF
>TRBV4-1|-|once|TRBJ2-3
TGCGCCATCAACCGACTAGAACTCACAGATACGCAGTATTTT
CAINRLELTDTQYF
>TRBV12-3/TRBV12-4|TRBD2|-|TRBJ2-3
TGTGCCAGCATGAGCGGGGACTACACAGATACGCAGTATTTT
CASMSGDYTDTQYF
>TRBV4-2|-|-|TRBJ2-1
TGTGCCAGCAGCCAAAATTCGGCTAGTAGGAGTTTGTATGAGCAGTTCTTC
CASSQNSASRSLYEQFF
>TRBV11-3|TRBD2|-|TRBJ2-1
TGTGCCAGCATCTTGGGGACTAGCGGGAAGCAGTTCTTC
CASILGTSGKQFF
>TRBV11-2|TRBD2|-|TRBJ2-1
TGTGCCAGCAGCTTCTGGACTAGCGGAAATGAGCAATTCTTC
CASSFWTSGNEQFF
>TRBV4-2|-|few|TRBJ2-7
TGTGCCAGCAGCGCGAGGTCGGATTTGACGGGAAGGGCGTACGAGCAGTACTTC
CASSARSDLTGRAYEQYF
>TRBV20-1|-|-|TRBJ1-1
TGCAGTGCTAGTCGTTTCCCTGGGCAGGCGACAGCTTGCTTT
CSASRFPGQATACF
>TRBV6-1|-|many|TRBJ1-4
TGTGCCAGCAGTGAAGGGCCGGGGGAAAAACTGTTTTTT
CASSEGPGEKLFF